A single TCR beta chain is shown here with its context. The antigen remains undetermined. This sample stems from a study of T cell responses to AZD1222 COVID-19 vaccine. Study-wide points: Just five or six AZD1222 recipients were seropositive at baseline.

The table came from immunoSEQ multiplex PCR; TCRdb's copy has only in-frame clones and leaves some out. Counted here are approximately 110,000 clones, around 88% occurring once; the ten biggest clones make up roughly 5%. Germline CDR1 WNHNN, CDR2 SYGVQD (reference sequence). The CDR3 runs 13 residues. The V end was cut by 4 bases, the J end by 4 bases, with 11 bases between. This chain links TRBV10-1 with TRBJ2-7, with a possible D match to TRBD2 (5 bases). The receptor comes from an adult in good health. The specimen was peripheral blood, collected on day 0 of AZD1222 vaccination. The CDR3 DNA follows: TGCGCCAGCAGTGCCGGGGTTCGATACGAGCAGTACTTC. Amino acid sequence: CASSAGVRYEQYF.